The rows below give T cell receptor beta chains drawn from one sample of a study of monozygotic twins with inflammatory bowel disease. TCRdb re-called the 5' RACE reads and gives one entry per CDR3 protein, without DNA. The repertoire table contains 400,000 to 500,000 distinct CDR3 sequences. The sample comprised blood. Receptors were obtained from a human donor with ulcerative colitis or Crohn's disease, or a healthy co-twin of an affected twin (not recorded which). Both conserved end residues are part of each CDR3.

v_call	j_call	cdr3_aa
TRBV24-1	TRBJ2-2	CATSDLSFGAGELFF
TRBV7-3	TRBJ2-3	CASSLTVRDGDTQYF
TRBV20-1	TRBJ2-5	CSARDLLAGVGETQYF
TRBV5-1	TRBJ1-1	CASSAAQTNTEAFF
TRBV15	TRBJ1-5	CATSRTGTLDQPQHF
TRBV5-1	TRBJ1-2	CASSLETGTNYGYTF
TRBV5-1	TRBJ2-5	CASNPRGGVFQYF
TRBV3-1	TRBJ1-1	CASSHRGLTEAFF
TRBV7-6	TRBJ2-2	CASKSGRDYTGELFF
TRBV7-9	TRBJ1-5	CASSFETFGPQHF
TRBV7-2	TRBJ2-7	CASSLALAGGGHEQYF
TRBV7-2	TRBJ1-6	CASSYRQASPLHF
TRBV20-1	TRBJ2-2	CSASIRGRYTGELFF
TRBV6-2/TRBV6-3	TRBJ1-1	CASSYMGGRTEAFF
TRBV7-2	TRBJ2-5	CASSFEGGVETQYF
TRBV18	TRBJ1-1	CATQSGQGLNTEAFF
TRBV5-4	TRBJ1-6	CASSLGGGSSYNSPLHF
TRBV9	TRBJ1-3	CASSGSGTSGNTIYF
TRBV7-2	TRBJ2-3	CASSEVTDTQYF
TRBV7-2	TRBJ1-3	CASSPDRRNTIYF
TRBV20-1	TRBJ2-1	CSANLAGGNEQFF
TRBV25-1	TRBJ2-1	CASSGTSGGAYNEQFF
TRBV6-6	TRBJ1-1	CASSYSTVVTEAFF
TRBV9	TRBJ2-2	CASSGSGRGDTGELFF
TRBV7-2	TRBJ2-2	CASSLMRDIGELFF
TRBV12-3/TRBV12-4	TRBJ2-1	CASTHSIPYNEQFF
TRBV10-3	TRBJ1-1	CAISEYRLEAEAFF
TRBV24-1	TRBJ2-2	CATSDFGTSNTGELFF
TRBV5-6	TRBJ2-5	CASASQTLGETQYF
TRBV12-3/TRBV12-4	TRBJ1-5	CASSLGGLIEPQHF
TRBV2	TRBJ1-1	CASKQGNTEAFF
TRBV16	TRBJ2-1	CASSSREGNPYNEQFF
TRBV5-1	TRBJ2-7	CASSAQGLAYEQYF
TRBV28	TRBJ2-7	CASSLYQGAVYEQYF
TRBV5-1	TRBJ2-7	CASSLAWDYRSYEQYF
TRBV7-9	TRBJ1-2	CASSASGSSYGYTF
TRBV12-3/TRBV12-4	TRBJ1-4	CASSLYASPDRFF
TRBV20-1	TRBJ2-3	CSARVLAGAVTDTQYF
TRBV5-1	TRBJ2-4	CASSPGERGIQYF
TRBV20-1	TRBJ2-1	CSARAGAGELNEQFF
TRBV10-3	TRBJ2-3	CAISGVRLSTDTQYF
TRBV7-3	TRBJ1-1	CASSLTPGVNTEAFF
TRBV5-1	TRBJ2-7	CASSLGAGLSSYEQYF
TRBV5-1	TRBJ1-1	CASSFGKAEAFF
TRBV9	TRBJ1-5	CASSVGWVNQPQHF
TRBV6-5	TRBJ2-7	CASSYKPGQSYEQYF
TRBV7-2	TRBJ2-1	CASSLVSQKGLYNEQFF
TRBV30	TRBJ2-1	CAWSVPAGVPYNEQFF
TRBV7-9	TRBJ1-4	CASSPRTGEEKLFF
TRBV3-1	TRBJ2-3	CASSHQRSAGPDTQYF
TRBV11-3	TRBJ2-1	CASSLISGSEEQFF
TRBV4-1	TRBJ1-2	CASSQPRGLGGYTF
TRBV3-1	TRBJ2-3	CASSQESSGSSTDTQYF
TRBV28	TRBJ1-3	CASRLPGDSSGNTIYF
TRBV25-1	TRBJ2-7	CASMDRVSYEQYF
TRBV6-5	TRBJ1-2	CASSYSSTGVSYGYTF
TRBV4-3	TRBJ2-1	CASSQGTSSYNEQFF
TRBV21-1	TRBJ1-3	CASSKDADSGNTIYF